These 7 T cell receptor beta chains came from one sample sequenced in a study of shared clonotypes between healthy human individuals. Sequencing was performed with immunoSEQ multiplex PCR; in TCRdb, only in-frame clones are kept and a portion is missing. The table shows millions of clones, with 95% occurring only once. Source material: naive CD4+ T cells sorted from blood. Subset described: CD45RA+ positively selected. The receptors derive from a man aged 18 to 35 in good health.

Details on this clone: Other DNA sequences in the same sample also yield this CDR3. V is TRBV18 and J is TRBJ1-5; TRBD1 matches at 9 bases. The CDR3 sequence is 16 residues long. Germline values: CDR1 KGHSH, CDR2 LQKENI. J lost 5 bases, V lost 3 bases, and 8 bases had no gene match. CDR3 sequence (DNA): TGTGCCAGCTCACCCCCGGGACAGGGAGTCTATCAGCCCCAGCATTTT. This sequence encodes CASSPPGQGVYQPQHF.

The rearrangement uses TRBV5-1 and TRBJ2-1, with TRBD1 identical over 8 bases. The CDR3 has 15 residues. The germline V gene encodes CDR1 SGHRS and CDR2 YFSETQ. Trimming at V came to 4 bases and at J to 5 bases, leaving 8 bases not matched to a gene. The CDR3 protein is CASSLIRGQHNEQFF. CDR3 coding DNA: TGCGCCAGCAGCCTCATCAGGGGGCAACACAATGAGCAGTTCTTC.

In regard to this clone: This CDR3 is also generated by other DNA sequences in the sample. V gene TRBV18 combines with J gene TRBJ2-7, with D possibly matching TRBD1 (6 bases). V dropped 0 bases and J dropped 3 bases, with 9 bases sitting between them. CDR1 is KGHSH, CDR2 LQKENI, per germline. The CDR3 has 14 amino acids. For the CDR3, the DNA is TGTGCCAGCTCACCACCAGGCAGGGGCTACGAGCAGTACTTC. Translated, it gives CASSPPGRGYEQYF.

V gene TRBV18 combines with J gene TRBJ1-2; D is perhaps TRBD1 (5 bases). Trimming took 3 bases from V and 3 from J, leaving 11 bases between them. CDR1 KGHSH and CDR2 LQKENI come from the germline V gene. This CDR3 is 14 amino acids long. CDR3 loop: CASSPEGLHYGYTF. The CDR3 nucleotides are TGTGCCAGCTCACCCGAGGGACTACACTATGGCTACACCTTC.

The chain couples TRBV7-2 to TRBJ2-2; unclear D gene. Germline CDR1 is SGHTA and CDR2 is FQGNSA. V lost 1 base to trimming and J lost 5 bases, with 14 bases between them. The CDR3 loop spans 16 amino acids. The CDR3 DNA reads as TGTGCCAGCAGCTTAGTTTGGAAACTCCTGACCGGGGAGCTGTTTTTT. It is translated as CASSLVWKLLTGELFF. The whole variable domain, remainder taken from reference TRBV7-2 and TRBJ2-2, is GAGVSQSPSNKVTEKGKDVELRCDPISGHTALYWYRQSLGQGLEFLIYFQGNSAPDKSGLPSDRFSAERTGGSVSTLTIQRTQQEDSAVYLCASSLVWKLLTGELFFGEGSRLTVL.

This clone was picked up one time. In the same sample, other DNA sequences code for this CDR3. This chain connects TRBV7-9 to TRBJ1-2; D gene ambiguous. The CDR3 is 13 residues long. With 1 base removed from V and 3 bases from J, the gap between germline ends came to 6 bases. The germline V gene has CDR1 SEHNR and CDR2 FQNEAQ (reference sequence). The DNA of the CDR3 is TGTGCCAGCAGCTTAGACCTTGACTATGGCTACACCTTC. This encodes CASSLDLDYGYTF.

The chain has TRBV4-3 and TRBJ2-2; 9 nucleotides align to TRBD2. The junction had 5 bases not matched to a gene; V was cut back by 0 bases and J by 3 bases. CDR1 is LGHNA, CDR2 YSLEER, per germline. The CDR3 runs to 17 residues. CDR3 coding DNA: TGCGCCAGCAGCCAAGATTTAGCGGGAGATGACACCGGGGAGCTGTTTTTT. Its translation: CASSQDLAGDDTGELFF.